This T cell receptor (beta chain) came from a study of T cells in Graves' hyperthyroidism and ophthalmopathy. About the study: Before treatment of any kind, peripheral blood was taken at initial diagnosis.

Germline V gene lookup returns CDR1 MDHEN and CDR2 SYDVKM. The CDR3 is made up of 13 amino acids. A few counts support this clonotype. A single base separates this from a much larger clone, so it may be a read error. Not enrolled were patients with uncontrolled infection, other autoimmune disease, pregnancy or lactation. TCR beta CDR3 regions were amplified from RNA. The HTBI primer set drove a first-round RT-PCR of the TCR CDR3. Each CDR3 protein is one row after TCRdb ran MiXCR on the multiplex PCR reads. The data contain under 450,000 distinct CDR3 sequences, approximately 15% of them seen just once; the ten biggest clones take up 7.5% to 8%.

This TCR was recovered from a young woman with Graves' hyperthyroidism. Sequenced sample: blood. The chain uses TRBV28 and TRBJ2-3; TRBD2 aligns across 7 bases. Written as DNA, the CDR3 is TGTGCCTGCAGAGGGAGGGGAGGCGATACGCAGTATTTT. Its translation: CACRGRGGDTQYF.